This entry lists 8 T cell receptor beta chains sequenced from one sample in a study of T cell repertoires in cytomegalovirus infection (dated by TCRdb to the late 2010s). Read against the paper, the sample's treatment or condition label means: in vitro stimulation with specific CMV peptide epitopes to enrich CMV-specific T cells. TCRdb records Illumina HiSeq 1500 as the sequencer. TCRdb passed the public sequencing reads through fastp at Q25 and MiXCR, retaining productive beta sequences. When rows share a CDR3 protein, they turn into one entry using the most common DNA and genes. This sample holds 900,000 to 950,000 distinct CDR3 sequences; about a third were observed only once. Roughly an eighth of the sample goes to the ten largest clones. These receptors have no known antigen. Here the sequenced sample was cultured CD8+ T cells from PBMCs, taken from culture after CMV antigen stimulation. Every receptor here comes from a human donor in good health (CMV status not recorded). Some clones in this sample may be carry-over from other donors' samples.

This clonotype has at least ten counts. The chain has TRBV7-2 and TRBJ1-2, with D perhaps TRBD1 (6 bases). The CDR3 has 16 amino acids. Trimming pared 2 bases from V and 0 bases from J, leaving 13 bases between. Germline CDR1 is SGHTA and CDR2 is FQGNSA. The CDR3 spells CASSLNPGHSNYGYTF. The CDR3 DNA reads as TGTGCCAGCAGCTTAAACCCGGGACACTCTAACTATGGCTACACCTTC.

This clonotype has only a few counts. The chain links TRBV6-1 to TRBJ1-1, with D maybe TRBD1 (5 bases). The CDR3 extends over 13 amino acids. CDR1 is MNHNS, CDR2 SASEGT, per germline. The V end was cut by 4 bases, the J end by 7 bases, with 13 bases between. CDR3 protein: CASSGQGWVEAFF. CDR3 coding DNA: TGTGCCAGCAGTGGGCAGGGCTGGGTTGAAGCTTTCTTT.

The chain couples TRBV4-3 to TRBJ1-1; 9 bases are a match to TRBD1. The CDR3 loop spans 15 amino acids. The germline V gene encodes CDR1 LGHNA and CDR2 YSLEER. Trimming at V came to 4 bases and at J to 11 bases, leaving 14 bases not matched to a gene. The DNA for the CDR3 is TGCGCCAGCAGCCCTCGGGACAGGGAAACACTGGGTGCTTTCTTT. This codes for CASSPRDRETLGAFF.

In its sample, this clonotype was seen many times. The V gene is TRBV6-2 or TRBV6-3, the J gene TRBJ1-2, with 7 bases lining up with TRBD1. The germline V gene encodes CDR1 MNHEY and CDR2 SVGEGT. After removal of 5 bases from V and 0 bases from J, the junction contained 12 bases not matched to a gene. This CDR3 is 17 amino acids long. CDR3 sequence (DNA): TGTGCCAGCAGTCACACTCGGACAGGAAAAGCTAACTATGGCTACACCTTC. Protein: CASSHTRTGKANYGYTF.

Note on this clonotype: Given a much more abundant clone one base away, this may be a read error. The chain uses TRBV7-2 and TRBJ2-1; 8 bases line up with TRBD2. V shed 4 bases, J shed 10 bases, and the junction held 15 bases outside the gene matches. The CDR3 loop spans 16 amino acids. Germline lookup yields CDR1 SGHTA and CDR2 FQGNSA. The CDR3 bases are TGTGCCAGCAGCTCACTTCCGGGACTAGTGGGGGTAGAGCAGTTCTTC. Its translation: CASSSLPGLVGVEQFF.

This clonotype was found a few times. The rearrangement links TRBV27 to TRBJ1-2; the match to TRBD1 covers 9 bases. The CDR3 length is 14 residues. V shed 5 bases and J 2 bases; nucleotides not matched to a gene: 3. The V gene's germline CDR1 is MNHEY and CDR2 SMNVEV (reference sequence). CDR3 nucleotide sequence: TGTGCCAGCAGTACAACAGGGGGCAACTATGGCTACACCTTC. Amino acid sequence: CASSTTGGNYGYTF.

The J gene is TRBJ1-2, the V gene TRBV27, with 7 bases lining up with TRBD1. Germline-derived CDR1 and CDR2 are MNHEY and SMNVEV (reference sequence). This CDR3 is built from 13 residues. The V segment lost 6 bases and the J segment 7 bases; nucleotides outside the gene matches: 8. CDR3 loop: CASRGTVAAGYTF. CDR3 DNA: TGTGCCAGCAGAGGGACAGTAGCCGCTGGCTACACCTTC.

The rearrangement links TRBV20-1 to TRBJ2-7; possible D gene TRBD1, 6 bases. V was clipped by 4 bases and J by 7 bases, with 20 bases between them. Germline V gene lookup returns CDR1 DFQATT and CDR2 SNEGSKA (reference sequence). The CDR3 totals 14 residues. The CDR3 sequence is CSATPGHPSSEQYV. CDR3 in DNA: TGCAGTGCTACCCCGGGACATCCTTCTTCGGAGCAGTACGTC.